These 18 T cell receptor beta chains were sequenced from one sample in a study of cytomegalovirus exposure and HLA in healthy donors. The primer mix had 60 Vbeta and 13 Jbeta primers. Method: immunoSEQ multiplex PCR; TCRdb's copy keeps in-frame clones and lacks some. This table holds around 130,000 clones, more than 65% found once. The sequencing sample was made of PBMCs. These TCRs come from a woman under 40 in good health and CMV-seronegative.

The chain employs TRBV7-2 and TRBJ2-3, with D perhaps matching TRBD2 (6 bases). Germline CDR1 is SGHTA and CDR2 is FQGNSA. Trimming shortened V by 4 bases and J by 4 bases, and 12 bases separated the two germline ends. CDR3 size: 14 residues. Here the CDR3 reads CASSSPGAADTQYF. As DNA, the CDR3 is TGTGCCAGCAGCTCACCGGGAGCCGCAGATACGCAGTATTTT.

This clone has a handful of counts. CDR3 bases: TGTGCCAGCAGTCCCAGGGGATACAATGAGCAGTTCTTC. Translation: CASSPRGYNEQFF. J is TRBJ2-1 and V is TRBV6-6; TRBD1 is a possible D gene (6 bases). The CDR3 totals 13 residues. Between the trimmed V and J ends, which lost 5 bases and 4 bases, there was a span of 9 bases. The V gene's germline CDR1 is MNHNY and CDR2 SVGAGI (reference sequence).

This chain uses TRBV27 with TRBJ2-5; TRBD2 matches at 12 bases. This CDR3 has 15 amino acids. Germline CDR1 MNHEY, CDR2 SMNVEV (reference sequence). J was trimmed by 11 bases and V by 4 bases; bases with no gene match: 11. The CDR3 reads CASSWRLAGAAEQYF. The CDR3 coding sequence is TGTGCCAGCAGTTGGAGACTAGCGGGAGCCGCAGAGCAGTACTTC.

V is TRBV5-4 and J is TRBJ1-6; unclear D gene. Deletions cut 0 bases from V and 7 bases from J, with 5 bases between. The CDR3 runs to 13 residues. Per germline, CDR1 SGHNT and CDR2 YYREEE (reference sequence). Written as DNA, the CDR3 is TGTGCCAGCAGCTTGGTCAGGAATTCACCCCTCCACTTT. It yields the protein CASSLVRNSPLHF.

This clone was picked up a small number of times. The chain joins TRBV19 to TRBJ1-4, with 8 bases fitting TRBD1. CDR1 is LNHDA, CDR2 SQIVND, per germline (reference sequence). The CDR3 consists of 14 residues. V trimming: 3 bases; J trimming: 5 bases; junction bases outside the gene matches: 2. The CDR3 sequence: CASSMGTGNEKLFF. Written as DNA, the CDR3 is TGTGCCAGTAGTATGGGGACAGGAAATGAAAAACTGTTTTTT.

With respect to this clone: One end of the junction does not line up with germline, which may come from a read error. CDR3 nucleotide sequence: TGTTCCAGCAGCTTACCACAGGGGGCGCGCACTGAAGCTTTCTTT. Amino acids: CSSSLPQGARTEAFF. The V call is TRBV7-9, the J call TRBJ1-1, with 9 nucleotides matching TRBD1. This CDR3 is built from 15 residues. Germline CDR1 and CDR2: SEHNR and FQNEAQ (reference sequence).

This clone came up once. The V call is TRBV5-1, the J call TRBJ2-5; possibly TRBD2 for D (7 bases). CDR1 and CDR2 (germline): SGHRS, YFSETQ. The length of the CDR3 is 14 residues. V lost 7 bases, J lost 2 bases, and 15 bases lay in between. In nucleotides, the CDR3 is TGCGCCAGCGGGGGGGTACAGGGACAAGAGACCCAGTACTTC. It encodes CASGGVQGQETQYF.

The V and J genes are TRBV28 and TRBJ1-6; D possibly corresponds to TRBD1 (6 bases). The germline V gene has CDR1 MDHEN and CDR2 SYDVKM. V lost 2 bases, J lost 7 bases, and 9 bases lay in between. The CDR3 has 14 residues. Here the CDR3 DNA reads TGTGCCAGCAGTTTAAACAGGGTGAATTCACCCCTCCACTTT. Its protein product is CASSLNRVNSPLHF.

This sequence joins TRBV4-2 and TRBJ2-5; 11 bases match TRBD2. V dropped 5 bases and J dropped 5; count of bases not matched to a gene: 7. This CDR3 spans 15 amino acids. The V gene's germline CDR1 is LGHNA and CDR2 YNFKEQ. The CDR3: CASSSLAGGPETQYF. Here the CDR3 DNA reads TGTGCCAGCAGCTCTTTAGCGGGGGGGCCGGAGACCCAGTACTTC.

This chain uses TRBV2 with TRBJ2-2; 8 bases match TRBD2. The CDR3 runs 15 residues. Germline values: CDR1 SNHLY, CDR2 FYNNEI. V dropped 4 bases and J dropped 3; count of bases not matched to a gene: 4. The CDR3 region has the DNA TGTGCCAGCAGTGTTATGCGGGGGGACACCGGGGAGCTGTTTTTT. Protein product: CASSVMRGDTGELFF.

V and J are TRBV6-1 and TRBJ2-3; 8 nucleotides match TRBD2. Trimming at V came to 4 bases and at J to 2 bases, leaving 5 bases not matched to a gene. The germline gives CDR1 MNHNS, CDR2 SASEGT. The CDR3 is made up of 15 amino acids. The CDR3 protein is CASSVQAGATDTQYF. The CDR3 coding sequence is TGTGCCAGCAGTGTCCAAGCGGGAGCCACAGATACGCAGTATTTT.

The chain is built from TRBV7-8 and TRBJ2-3; the match to TRBD2 covers 7 bases. Germline-derived CDR1 and CDR2 are SGHVS and FQNEAQ. This CDR3 is built from 13 residues. Trimming at V came to 10 bases and at J to 3 bases, leaving 7 bases not matched to a gene. This chain's CDR3 is CATVGRRTDTQYF. CDR3 coding DNA: TGTGCCACCGTCGGGAGGAGGACAGATACGCAGTATTTT.

The chain couples TRBV5-1 to TRBJ1-6; TRBD1 agrees at 8 bases. CDR3 length: 15 amino acids. V lost 4 bases to trimming and J lost 5 bases; unmatched junction nucleotides: 5. Germline V gene sequence: CDR1 SGHRS, CDR2 YFSETQ. CDR3 in amino acids: CASSPDRVDNSPLHF. CDR3 coding DNA: TGCGCCAGCAGCCCGGACAGGGTTGATAATTCACCCCTCCACTTT.

The V call is TRBV9, the J call TRBJ1-1, with 8 bases aligning to TRBD1. Germline assignment: CDR1 SGDLS and CDR2 YYNGEE. Germline trimming cut 0 bases from V and 1 base from J; bases unmatched to any gene: 5. The CDR3 sequence is 16 residues long. CDR3 residues: CASSVGQGNGNTEAFF. CDR3 coding DNA: TGTGCCAGCAGCGTAGGACAGGGGAATGGGAACACTGAAGCTTTCTTT. The variable domain in full, with the rest retrieved from reference TRBV9 and TRBJ1-1, is DSGVTQTPKHLITATGQRVTLRCSPRSGDLSVYWYQQSLDQGLQFLIQYYNGEERAKGNILERFSAQQFPDLHSELNLSSLELGDSALYFCASSVGQGNGNTEAFFGQGTRLTVV.

V usage is TRBV9 and J usage is TRBJ1-1, with TRBD1 identical over 10 bases. V lost 4 bases and J lost 6; bases outside the gene matches: 6. Looked up from germline, CDR1 is SGDLS and CDR2 is YYNGEE. The CDR3 is 14 amino acids. The CDR3 is CASSPGQGGAEAFF. The CDR3 DNA is TGTGCCAGCAGCCCCGGACAGGGGGGCGCTGAAGCTTTCTTT.

V gene TRBV5-4 combines with J gene TRBJ2-4; 8 bases are a match to TRBD2. CDR1 and CDR2 (germline): SGHNT, YYREEE (reference sequence). This CDR3 spans 15 amino acids. V trimming: 0 bases; J trimming: 7 bases; junction bases outside the gene matches: 6. Here the CDR3 reads CASSLGREEGNIQYF. The CDR3 DNA is TGTGCCAGCAGCTTGGGGCGGGAGGAGGGCAACATTCAGTACTTC.

This clone came up a few times. The chain links TRBV2 to TRBJ2-5, with TRBD2 matching 9 bases. Germline assignment: CDR1 SNHLY and CDR2 FYNNEI. The ends lost 1 base at V and 5 bases at J; junction bases unmatched: 14. The CDR3 is 18 residues long. In DNA form, the CDR3 reads TGTGCCAGCAGTGAAGGGGTAGCGGGGGCACCCGCTAGGGAGACCCAGTACTTC. Encoded protein: CASSEGVAGAPARETQYF.

The gene calls are TRBV4-2 and TRBJ1-2; 7 bases match TRBD1. The V gene end was trimmed by 1 base and the J gene end by 4 bases; junction bases not matched to a gene: 9. Per germline, CDR1 LGHNA and CDR2 YNFKEQ. The CDR3 is made up of 16 amino acids. This CDR3 is CASSQGAGGEGYGYTF. The CDR3 DNA reads TGTGCCAGCAGCCAAGGAGCAGGGGGAGAGGGCTATGGCTACACCTTC.